This T cell receptor (beta chain) was observed in a study of control samples from healthy donors and cancer patients. V lost 1 base, J lost 1 base, and 7 bases lay in between. Germline V gene data show CDR1 as SEHNR and CDR2 as FQNEAQ (reference sequence). This CDR3 is 14 amino acids long. Method: immunoSEQ multiplex PCR; TCRdb's copy keeps in-frame clones and lacks some. The sample shows 110,000 to 150,000 clones, about 90% of them seen only once. The V gene is TRBV7-9, the J gene TRBJ1-1; D is unclear. The clonotype comes from a man between 18 and 35 years old in good health. Sequencing used blood. CDR3 coding DNA: TGTGCCAGCAGCTTAGTGGCGGGGAACACTGAAGCTTTCTTT. This translates into CASSLVAGNTEAFF.